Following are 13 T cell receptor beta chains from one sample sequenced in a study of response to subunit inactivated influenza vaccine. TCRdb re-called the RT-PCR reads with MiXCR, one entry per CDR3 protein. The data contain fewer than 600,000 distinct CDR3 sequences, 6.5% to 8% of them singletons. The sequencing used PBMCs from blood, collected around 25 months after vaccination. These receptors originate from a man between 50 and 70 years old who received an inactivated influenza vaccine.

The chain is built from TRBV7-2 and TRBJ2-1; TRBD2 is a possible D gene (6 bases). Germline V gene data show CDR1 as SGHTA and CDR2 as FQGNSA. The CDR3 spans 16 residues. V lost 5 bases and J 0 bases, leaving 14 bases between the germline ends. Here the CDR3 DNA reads TGTGCCAGCAGCGCCTCTAGCGTTCTCTCCTACAATGAGCAGTTCTTC. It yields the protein CASSASSVLSYNEQFF.

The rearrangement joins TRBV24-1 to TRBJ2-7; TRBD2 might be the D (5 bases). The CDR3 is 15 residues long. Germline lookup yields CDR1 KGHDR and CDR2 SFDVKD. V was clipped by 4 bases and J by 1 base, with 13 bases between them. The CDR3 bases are TGTGCCACCAGTGACATCGGGAATATGTCCTACGAGCAGTACTTC. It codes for CATSDIGNMSYEQYF.

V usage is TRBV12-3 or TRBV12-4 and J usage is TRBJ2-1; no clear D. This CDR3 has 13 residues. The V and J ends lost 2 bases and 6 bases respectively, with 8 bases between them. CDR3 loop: CASSLTVSNEQFF. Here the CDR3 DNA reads TGTGCCAGCAGTTTAACGGTATCCAATGAGCAGTTCTTC.

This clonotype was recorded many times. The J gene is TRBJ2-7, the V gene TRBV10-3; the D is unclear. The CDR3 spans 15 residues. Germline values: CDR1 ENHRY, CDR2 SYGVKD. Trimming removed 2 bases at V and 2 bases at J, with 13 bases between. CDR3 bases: TGTGCCATCAGTGAGCAGACGCAAAGACCCTACGAGCAGTACTTC. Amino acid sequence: CAISEQTQRPYEQYF.

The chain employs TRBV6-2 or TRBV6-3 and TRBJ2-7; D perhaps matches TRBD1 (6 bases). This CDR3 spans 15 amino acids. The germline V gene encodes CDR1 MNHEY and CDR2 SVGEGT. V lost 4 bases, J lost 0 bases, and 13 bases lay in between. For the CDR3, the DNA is TGTGCCAGCAGTTCCCCGACAGGCCTCTCCTACGAGCAGTACTTC. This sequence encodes CASSSPTGLSYEQYF.

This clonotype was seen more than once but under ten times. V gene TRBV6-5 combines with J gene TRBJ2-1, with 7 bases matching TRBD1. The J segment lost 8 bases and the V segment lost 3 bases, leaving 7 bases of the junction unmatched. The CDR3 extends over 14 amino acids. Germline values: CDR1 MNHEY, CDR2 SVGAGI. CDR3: CASSYRHRGHEQFF. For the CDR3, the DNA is TGTGCCAGCAGTTATAGGCACAGGGGACATGAGCAGTTCTTC.

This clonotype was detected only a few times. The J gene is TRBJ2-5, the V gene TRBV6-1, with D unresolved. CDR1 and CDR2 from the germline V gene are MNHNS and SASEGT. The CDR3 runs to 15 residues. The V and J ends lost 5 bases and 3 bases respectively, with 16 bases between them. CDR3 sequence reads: CASSKTTRTKETQYF. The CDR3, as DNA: TGTGCCAGCAGTAAAACGACCCGTACAAAAGAGACCCAGTACTTC.

This CDR3 is CASILQGDRSGANVLTF. Written as DNA, the CDR3 is TGTGCCAGCATTTTACAGGGAGATAGGTCTGGGGCCAACGTCCTGACTTTC. V usage is TRBV2 and J usage is TRBJ2-6, with D perhaps TRBD1 (6 bases). This CDR3 region has 17 residues. Germline CDR1 reads SNHLY; CDR2 reads FYNNEI. Trimming took 7 bases from V and 1 from J, leaving 17 bases between them. The full variable domain, in which reference TRBV2 and TRBJ2-6 provide the parts outside the CDR3, is EPEVTQTPSHQVTQMGQEVILRCVPISNHLYFYWYRQILGQKVEFLVSFYNNEISEKSEIFDDQFSVERPDGSNFTLKIRSTKLEDSAMYFCASILQGDRSGANVLTFGAGSRLTVL.

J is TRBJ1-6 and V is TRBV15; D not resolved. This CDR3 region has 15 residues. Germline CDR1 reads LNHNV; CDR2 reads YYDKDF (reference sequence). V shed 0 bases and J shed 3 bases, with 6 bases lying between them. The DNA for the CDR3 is TGTGCCACCAGCAGAGATAAGGGCTATAATTCACCCCTCCACTTT. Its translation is CATSRDKGYNSPLHF.

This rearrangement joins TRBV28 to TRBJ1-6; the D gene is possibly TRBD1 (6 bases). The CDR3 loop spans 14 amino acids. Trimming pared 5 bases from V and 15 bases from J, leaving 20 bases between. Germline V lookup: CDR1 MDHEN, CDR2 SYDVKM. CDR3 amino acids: CASSRRDTGFHLHF. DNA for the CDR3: TGTGCCAGCAGTCGCCGGGACACTGGTTTTCACCTCCACTTT.

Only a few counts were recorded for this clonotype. Here the CDR3 reads CASSQEVSGKSSYNSPLHF. CDR3 coding DNA: TGCGCCAGCAGCCAAGAGGTGTCGGGCAAGAGCTCCTATAATTCACCCCTCCACTTT. V gene TRBV4-3 combines with J gene TRBJ1-6, with D unresolved. There are 19 residues in the CDR3. The V gene's germline CDR1 is LGHNA and CDR2 YSLEER. V was shortened by 0 bases and J by 0 bases, with 15 bases between the two germline ends.

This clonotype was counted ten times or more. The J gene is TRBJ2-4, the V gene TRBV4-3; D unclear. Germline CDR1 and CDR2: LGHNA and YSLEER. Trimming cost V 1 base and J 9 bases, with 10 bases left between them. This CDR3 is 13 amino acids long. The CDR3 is CASSQVSGSIQYF. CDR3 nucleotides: TGCGCCAGCAGCCAAGTGTCCGGATCCATTCAGTACTTC.

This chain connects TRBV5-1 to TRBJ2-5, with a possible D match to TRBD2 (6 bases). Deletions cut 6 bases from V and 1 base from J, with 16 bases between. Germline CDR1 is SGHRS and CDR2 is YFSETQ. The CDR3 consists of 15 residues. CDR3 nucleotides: TGCGCCAGCACCGCTAGCGTTTGGGGCCAAGAGACCCAGTACTTC. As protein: CASTASVWGQETQYF.